This TCR beta chain was profiled in a study of blood T cell repertoires in COVID-19. Study context: COVID-19 samples from acute and convalescent phases originated in the United States, Italy and Spain. Sources were T cells, B-cell-depleted T cells, or PBMCs; the material itself was cDNA or gDNA.

The CDR3 has 15 amino acids. The germline V gene has CDR1 MGHDK and CDR2 SYGVNS. The trim removed 5 bases at V and 10 bases at J, leaving 7 bases unmatched. Per the original methods: By means of reference gene primer amplification, nucleated cell counts were estimated. Data came from immunoSEQ multiplex PCR; TCRdb stores just in-frame clones and leaves some out. D and trimming come from the DNA, and the V and J calls and clone size come from that table. The table has 280,000 or so clones, approximately 81% seen once; the top ten hold roughly 2.6%. Two negative PCRs, clearance, or symptom resolution were required of recovered Cohort 3 donors.

This clonotype was sampled from a woman in her 50s who had recovered from COVID-19. The chain employs TRBV25-1 and TRBJ2-1, with 14 bases matching TRBD2. Sequencing was carried out using PBMCs or T cells enriched from blood (not recorded which). CDR3 sequence reads: CASSPTSGGGGEQFF. The CDR3 nucleotides are TGTGCCAGCAGTCCGACTAGCGGGGGGGGTGGCGAGCAGTTCTTC.